This record looks at one T cell receptor (beta chain) sequence and its context. Measured with immunoSEQ multiplex PCR; TCRdb has only the in-frame clones, and not every one. In the table there are about 82,000 clones, roughly 80% of which are singletons. Sample numbers ranged from 1 to 8 per patient, encompassing pretreatment and on-treatment collections. The sample comes from a study of PD-L1 blockade in urothelial cancer. Study as a whole: T cell content in blood samples showed a median of around 140,000.

Germline V gene lookup returns CDR1 MNHNS and CDR2 SASEGT. The CDR3 sequence is 16 residues long. J was trimmed by 5 bases and V by 2 bases; bases with no gene match: 8. This clonotype was sampled from a man in his sixties or seventies with urothelial cancer. V usage is TRBV6-1 and J usage is TRBJ1-4, with 7 nucleotides matching TRBD1. Sequenced material: PBMCs, taken around atezolizumab (anti-PD-L1) treatment. The CDR3 spells CASSELRAGGNEKLFF. The CDR3 DNA sequence: TGTGCCAGCAGTGAACTCAGGGCAGGGGGAAATGAAAAACTGTTTTTT.